The T cell receptor beta chain under discussion was sequenced for a study of blood T cell repertoires in COVID-19. Study information: Sources were T cells, B-cell-depleted T cells, or PBMCs; the material itself was cDNA or gDNA.

There are 14 residues in the CDR3. V shed 5 bases, J shed 2 bases, and the junction held 3 bases outside the gene matches. CDR1 and CDR2 from the germline V gene are SEHNR and FQNEAQ (reference sequence). Assay: immunoSEQ multiplex PCR; the TCRdb copy retains only in-frame clones and omits some. The repertoire has about 250,000 clones, around 88% of them found once; the top ten carry under 1.5%. The sequence was obtained from an elderly man with acute or convalescent COVID-19. The material sequenced was peripheral blood. V gene TRBV7-9 combines with J gene TRBJ2-5, with 9 bases lining up with TRBD2. Here the CDR3 reads CASSPGLAQETQYF. The CDR3 coding sequence is TGTGCCAGCAGCCCGGGACTAGCTCAAGAGACCCAGTACTTC. Variable domain in full (rest from reference TRBV7-9 and TRBJ2-5): DTGVSQNPRHKITKRGQNVTFRCDPISEHNRLYWYRQTLGQGPEFLTYFQNEAQLEKSRLLSDRFSAERPKGSFSTLEIQRTEQGDSAMYLCASSPGLAQETQYFGPGTRLLVL.